This entry is about one T cell receptor beta chain. This sample stems from a study of blood T cell repertoires in COVID-19. Generated by immunoSEQ multiplex PCR, the TCRdb table keeps only in-frame clones and is missing some. This sample carries about 320,000 clones, around 85% of them seen once, and the ten largest clones take 1.5% to 2%. This CDR3 has 13 amino acids. The germline CDR1 and CDR2 sequences are SQVTM and ANQGSEA. J lost 5 bases, V lost 7 bases, and 7 bases had no gene match. The source material was PBMCs or T cells enriched from blood (not recorded which). The chain has TRBV29-1 and TRBJ2-7; 11 nucleotides agree with TRBD1. This TCR was sampled from a woman aged 25 to 39 who had been exposed to COVID-19. The CDR3 loop reads CSGSGTGGNEQYF. CDR3 DNA sequence: TGCAGCGGATCCGGGACAGGGGGAAACGAGCAGTACTTC.